The 26 T cell receptor beta chains in this list originate from one sample, sequenced in a study of blood T cell repertoires in COVID-19. Sequenced by immunoSEQ multiplex PCR; TCRdb stores in-frame clones only, minus some. The data contain 350,000 to 400,000 clones, over 85% of them singletons. The sequencing sample was made of PBMCs or T cells enriched from blood (not recorded which). These receptors originate from a woman aged 30 to 39 who had recovered from COVID-19.

The chain combines TRBV25-1 with TRBJ2-4, with D tentatively TRBD2 (6 bases). From germline, CDR1 is MGHDK and CDR2 SYGVNS. The CDR3 extends over 15 amino acids. Trimming stripped 3 bases from V and 3 bases from J, with 12 bases between. CDR3 sequence (DNA): TGTGCCAGCAGTGACGGGAGAATGGGCAAAAACATTCAGTACTTC. This encodes CASSDGRMGKNIQYF.

The chain links TRBV6-2 or TRBV6-3 to TRBJ2-7, with a tentative D call TRBD2 (5 bases). The germline CDR1 and CDR2 sequences are MNHEY and SVGEGT. This CDR3 has 15 amino acids. V lost 5 bases, J lost 0 bases, and 14 bases lay in between. The CDR3 DNA reads TGTGCCAGCAGTCCAACTGGACTGGTCTCCTACGAGCAGTACTTC. This translates into CASSPTGLVSYEQYF.

The chain carries TRBV4-1 and TRBJ1-5; tentative D call: TRBD1 (5 bases). CDR3 length: 14 residues. CDR1 MGHRA and CDR2 YSYEKL come from the germline V gene. The V end was cut by 4 bases, the J end by 5 bases, with 12 bases between. CDR3 residues: CASSPDSGYQPQHF. The CDR3 nucleotides are TGCGCCAGCAGCCCCGACAGCGGGTATCAGCCCCAGCATTTT.

The chain is built from TRBV2 and TRBJ2-5; tentatively, D is TRBD2 (6 bases). The germline V gene encodes CDR1 SNHLY and CDR2 FYNNEI. The V and J ends lost 4 bases and 3 bases respectively, with 12 bases between them. The length of the CDR3 is 14 residues. The CDR3: CASSALSGEETQYF. DNA for the CDR3: TGTGCCAGCAGTGCCTTATCGGGGGAAGAGACCCAGTACTTC.

The rearrangement links TRBV3-1 (or the pseudogene TRBV3-2) to TRBJ2-2; 7 bases are shared with TRBD2. V gave up 4 bases and J gave up 4 bases; unmatched junction bases: 6. The CDR3 contains 15 residues. Germline CDR1 reads LGHDT; CDR2 reads YNNKEL (reference sequence). CDR3 nucleotides: TGTGCCAGCAGCCGCGGGGCTAGCGGCACCGGGGAGCTGTTTTTT. Amino acids: CASSRGASGTGELFF.

CDR3 in amino acids: CASSEYWGGNTEAFF. As DNA, the CDR3 is TGTGCCAGCAGTGAATATTGGGGGGGGAACACTGAAGCTTTCTTT. This chain joins TRBV25-1 and TRBJ1-1, with D perhaps TRBD1 (5 bases). V dropped 0 bases and J dropped 1 base, with 9 bases sitting between them. The CDR3 is 15 residues long. The germline V gene encodes CDR1 MGHDK and CDR2 SYGVNS.

J is TRBJ1-5 and V is TRBV7-2; D remains ambiguous. Germline V CDR1 and CDR2: SGHTA, FQGNSA. The CDR3 covers 14 residues. The ends were cut back, 2 bases at V and 2 bases at J, with 7 bases in the middle. CDR3 residues: CASSLYSGNQPQHF. The CDR3 DNA sequence: TGTGCCAGCAGCTTATACTCTGGCAATCAGCCCCAGCATTTT.

The chain carries TRBV30 and TRBJ1-4; D is perhaps TRBD1 (5 bases). V lost 0 bases and J lost 8, with 10 bases in between. CDR3 length: 13 amino acids. Germline lookup yields CDR1 GTSNPN and CDR2 SVGIG (reference sequence). CDR3 loop: CAWSVRNREKLFF. CDR3 DNA sequence: TGTGCCTGGAGTGTACGCAACAGGGAAAAACTGTTTTTT.

The chain couples TRBV7-9 to TRBJ2-7, with TRBD1 matching 8 bases. With V trimmed by 3 bases and J by 0 bases, 4 bases remained unmatched. The CDR3 has 15 residues. Per germline, CDR1 SEHNR and CDR2 FQNEAQ (reference sequence). CDR3 amino acids: CASSFTGGPSYEQYF. The CDR3 nucleotides are TGTGCCAGCAGCTTTACAGGGGGACCCTCCTACGAGCAGTACTTC.

V usage is TRBV12-3 or TRBV12-4 and J usage is TRBJ1-2; TRBD1 matches 8 bases. Germline trimming cut 4 bases from V and 6 bases from J; bases unmatched to any gene: 4. This CDR3 has 13 residues. The CDR3 DNA follows: TGTGCCAGCAGTTATCAGGGGGCGGATGGCTACACCTTC. Its translation: CASSYQGADGYTF.

The chain recombines TRBV11-2 with TRBJ1-6; D remains ambiguous. Trimming removed 5 bases at V and 2 bases at J, with 13 bases between. Germline V gene lookup returns CDR1 SGHAT and CDR2 FQNNGV. The CDR3 is 16 residues long. In DNA, the CDR3 is TGTGCCAGCAGCCCCGTTCCGGGTCCCTATAATTCACCCCTCCACTTT. It codes for CASSPVPGPYNSPLHF.

The chain couples TRBV6-5 to TRBJ2-7; tentatively, D is TRBD1 (5 bases). Trimming removed 7 bases at V and 6 bases at J, with 19 bases between. This CDR3 is built from 14 residues. Germline CDR1 and CDR2: MNHEY and SVGAGI. CDR3 sequence: CASTSNPTGFEQYF. CDR3 DNA sequence: TGTGCCAGCACCTCCAACCCCACAGGCTTCGAGCAGTACTTC.

The chain carries TRBV6-5 and TRBJ2-7; tentatively, D is TRBD1 (6 bases). Trimming took off 6 bases at V and 2 bases at J, with 11 bases between the two ends. The CDR3 contains 13 residues. Looked up from germline, CDR1 is MNHEY and CDR2 is SVGAGI. This chain's CDR3 is CASRRQEPYEQYF. In DNA form, the CDR3 reads TGTGCCAGCAGAAGACAGGAGCCCTACGAGCAGTACTTC.

This chain connects TRBV5-6 to TRBJ1-4; the match to TRBD1 covers 8 bases. V was clipped by 0 bases and J by 6 bases; unmatched bases: 7. This CDR3 is built from 16 residues. The germline V gene has CDR1 SGHDT and CDR2 YYEEEE. The CDR3 protein is CASSLGTGFVYEKLFF. In DNA form, the CDR3 reads TGTGCCAGCAGCTTGGGGACAGGGTTTGTGTATGAAAAACTGTTTTTT.

This clone has more than one count but fewer than ten. This sequence joins TRBV4-2 and TRBJ2-1; TRBD1 might be the D (5 bases). There are 14 residues in the CDR3. V was cut by 0 bases and J by 8 bases, with 11 bases left in between. CDR1 is LGHNA, CDR2 YNFKEQ, per germline. The CDR3 sequence is CASSQESRAHEQFF. CDR3 bases: TGTGCCAGCAGCCAAGAATCCAGGGCCCATGAGCAGTTCTTC.

The genes are TRBV7-6 and TRBJ1-1, with 7 bases matching TRBD1. This CDR3 is built from 15 residues. Germline CDR1 SGHVS, CDR2 FNYEAQ. V lost 5 bases and J lost 2; bases outside the gene matches: 8. For the CDR3, the DNA is TGTGCCAGCAGCCTACGTCACAGGGGAAACACTGAAGCTTTCTTT. It is translated as CASSLRHRGNTEAFF.

J is TRBJ2-1 and V is TRBV5-4; possible D gene TRBD2, 5 bases. Per germline, CDR1 SGHNT and CDR2 YYREEE (reference sequence). CDR3 length equals 13 residues. V lost 4 bases, J lost 8 bases, and 13 bases lay in between. This chain's CDR3 is CASSVTTKDEQFF. The CDR3, as DNA: TGTGCCAGCAGCGTGACTACTAAAGATGAGCAGTTCTTC.

The chain recombines TRBV7-6 with TRBJ2-1; the match to TRBD1 covers 7 bases. The trim removed 1 base at V and 6 bases at J, leaving 0 bases unmatched. The CDR3 is 13 residues long. The germline gives CDR1 SGHVS, CDR2 FNYEAQ. In nucleotides, the CDR3 is TGTGCCAGCAGCTTAGGGGACAGCAATGAGCAGTTCTTC. Protein sequence: CASSLGDSNEQFF.

The chain links TRBV28 to TRBJ1-6; 10 positions agree with TRBD1. The junction had 5 bases not matched to a gene; V was cut back by 6 bases and J by 6 bases. CDR3 length: 15 residues. Germline V gene lookup returns CDR1 MDHEN and CDR2 SYDVKM. In DNA, the CDR3 is TGTGCCAGCAGGGACCGGGACAGGGGTAATTCACCCCTCCACTTT. Its protein product is CASRDRDRGNSPLHF.

The chain uses TRBV15 and TRBJ1-1; D is perhaps TRBD1 (5 bases). This CDR3 contains 15 residues. CDR1 is LNHNV and CDR2 is YYDKDF in the germline V gene (reference sequence). V was shortened by 1 base and J by 4 bases, with 13 bases between the two germline ends. The CDR3 coding sequence is TGTGCCACCAGCAGAGGTAAGGGGATGGGCACTGAAGCTTTCTTT. Translated: CATSRGKGMGTEAFF.

This chain uses TRBV11-3 with TRBJ1-3, with unresolved D. The CDR3 has 12 residues. Trimming removed 3 bases at V and 2 bases at J, with 2 bases between. CDR1 SGHNT and CDR2 YENEEA come from the germline V gene. CDR3 loop: CASSFAGNTIYF. CDR3 DNA: TGTGCCAGCAGCTTCGCTGGAAACACCATATATTTT.

This clone was seen once. V and J are TRBV28 and TRBJ2-7, with 8 bases fitting TRBD1. Losses at the gene ends were 5 bases for V and 3 bases for J; bases not matched to a gene: 6. This CDR3 has 14 amino acids. Germline values: CDR1 MDHEN, CDR2 SYDVKM. The CDR3 DNA follows: TGTGCCAGCAGTCCCTCAGGGGGCCGCTACGAGCAGTACTTC. Protein product: CASSPSGGRYEQYF.

This chain connects TRBV7-3 to TRBJ2-7; 7 bases map to TRBD1. V lost 5 bases and J lost 4; bases outside the gene matches: 8. Germline assignment: CDR1 SGHTA and CDR2 FQGTGA. The CDR3 has 14 residues. The chain's CDR3 is CASSVQGNRYEQYF. Here the CDR3 DNA reads TGTGCCAGCAGCGTACAGGGGAATCGGTACGAGCAGTACTTC.

The V gene is TRBV6-5, the J gene TRBJ2-7, with unresolved D. CDR1 and CDR2 (germline): MNHEY, SVGAGI. Deletions cut 6 bases from V and 2 bases from J, with 11 bases between. This CDR3 is 13 amino acids long. The CDR3, as DNA: TGTGCCAGCAGCCGAGACAAAGCCTACGAGCAGTACTTC. Its protein product is CASSRDKAYEQYF.

The chain links TRBV30 to TRBJ1-4; D is unresolved. This CDR3 comprises 14 residues. Trimming stripped 5 bases from V and 2 bases from J, with 12 bases between. From germline, CDR1 is GTSNPN and CDR2 SVGIG (reference sequence). The CDR3 DNA sequence: TGTGCCTGGGAGTCTGTTGGCACTAATGAAAAACTGTTTTTT. Residues: CAWESVGTNEKLFF.

V and J are TRBV28 and TRBJ2-7; 8 nucleotides agree with TRBD1. Germline loops: CDR1 MDHEN, CDR2 SYDVKM. The V segment lost 0 bases and the J segment 7 bases; nucleotides outside the gene matches: 11. The CDR3 covers 16 residues. Written as DNA, the CDR3 is TGTGCCAGCAGTTTATGGCGTACAGGGGGTACGACGGAGCAGTACTTC. Translation: CASSLWRTGGTTEQYF.